Presented here are 21 T cell receptor beta chains from one specimen sequenced in a study of regulatory T cells in long-lasting Graves disease. Building the TCR beta libraries relied on iRepertoire HTBI primers, and CDR3 regions underwent Arm-PCR. TCRdb itself ran the multiplex PCR reads through MiXCR, one entry per CDR3 protein. The sample consists of around 340,000 distinct CDR3 sequences, 15% to 20% of them appearing once. Time point given: persistent/refractory GD, antithyroid drugs over 5 years with positive TRAb. PBMCs provided the RNA from which the TCR library was made. The specimen comprised peripheral blood mononuclear cells (PBMCs), sampled when the disease was refractory, from a patient treated with antithyroid drugs. The receptors derive from a female donor with Graves disease.

V and J are TRBV20-1 and TRBJ2-1, with TRBD2 matching over 8 bases. Trimming removed 4 bases from V and 9 bases from J; junction bases left unmatched: 8. The germline V gene encodes CDR1 DFQATT and CDR2 SNEGSKA (reference sequence). The CDR3 totals 13 residues. The chain's CDR3 is CSAKGLGSGEQFF. The DNA of the CDR3 is TGCAGTGCTAAGGGACTAGGGTCTGGTGAGCAGTTCTTC.

This clonotype was recorded many times. The chain is built from TRBV15 and TRBJ1-4, with 10 nucleotides matching TRBD1. Losses at the gene ends were 4 bases for V and 11 bases for J; bases not matched to a gene: 10. This CDR3 has 15 residues. The germline gives CDR1 LNHNV, CDR2 YYDKDF (reference sequence). The CDR3 bases are TGTGCCACCAGCACGCGACAGGGGGCGGATTGGAAACTGTTTTTT. The encoded protein is CATSTRQGADWKLFF.

This clonotype showed up many times. The chain couples TRBV7-2 to TRBJ2-1; D not resolved. Germline CDR1 SGHTA, CDR2 FQGNSA. The CDR3 is made up of 14 amino acids. Trimming left V 7 bases short and J 0 bases short, with 10 bases between. CDR3 in amino acids: CASTNPRSYNEQFF. CDR3 DNA: TGTGCCAGCACTAACCCCCGCTCCTACAATGAGCAGTTCTTC.

This chain joins TRBV28 and TRBJ2-7, with 13 bases matching TRBD2. Germline values: CDR1 MDHEN, CDR2 SYDVKM. The CDR3 is 13 amino acids. Trimming at V came to 10 bases and at J to 7 bases, leaving 7 bases not matched to a gene. DNA for the CDR3: TGTGCCACCCGGACTAGCGGGAGTGGTGAGCAGTACTTC. Protein product: CATRTSGSGEQYF.

The chain couples TRBV28 to TRBJ2-3, with a possible D match to TRBD1 (5 bases). V lost 7 bases and J 2 bases, leaving 13 bases between the germline ends. The CDR3 runs to 14 residues. Germline V CDR1 and CDR2: MDHEN, SYDVKM. The CDR3 DNA reads as TGTGCCAGCACCCCTTTCAGGGTCACAGATACGCAGTATTTT. Protein sequence: CASTPFRVTDTQYF.

V gene TRBV4-1 combines with J gene TRBJ1-1, with a possible D match to TRBD1 (6 bases). V lost 3 bases and J 7 bases, leaving 15 bases between the germline ends. CDR3 length equals 14 residues. Germline CDR1 reads MGHRA; CDR2 reads YSYEKL. The CDR3 reads CASSHPYGQNEAFF. CDR3 nucleotide sequence: TGCGCCAGCAGCCACCCCTACGGACAGAATGAAGCTTTCTTT.

This clonotype was detected a few times. V usage is TRBV24-1 and J usage is TRBJ1-2; D may be TRBD1 (6 bases). The CDR3 is 14 amino acids. The germline V gene encodes CDR1 KGHDR and CDR2 SFDVKD. Deletions cut 2 bases from V and 5 bases from J, with 11 bases between. The CDR3 DNA follows: TGTGCCACCAGTGATTGGAGGGGGTCTTATGGCTACACCTTC. Amino acid sequence: CATSDWRGSYGYTF.

This clonotype appeared many times. This chain joins TRBV10-3 and TRBJ1-2; D uncertain. CDR3 size: 15 residues. V lost 0 bases and J lost 0, with 8 bases in between. Germline values: CDR1 ENHRY, CDR2 SYGVKD. The CDR3 DNA follows: TGTGCCATCAGTGAGTCGGAGACAACTAACTATGGCTACACCTTC. Protein: CAISESETTNYGYTF.

As to this clonotype: This may arise from a read error, as a much more abundant clone is one base away. The J gene is TRBJ2-7, the V gene TRBV28, with D unclear. This CDR3 spans 14 amino acids. The V end lost 10 bases, the J end lost 3 bases, and 19 bases lay between the germline ends. CDR1 and CDR2 from the germline V gene are MDHEN and SYDVKM. In DNA, the CDR3 is TGTGCCAACACATCCTCCGGACGCCTCTACGAGCAGTACTTC. Amino acids: CANTSSGRLYEQYF.

This clonotype was seen a few times. The chain links TRBV19 to TRBJ2-5, with TRBD1 matching over 8 bases. This CDR3 has 13 amino acids. V lost 3 bases, J lost 5 bases, and 2 bases stayed unmatched. In germline, CDR1 is LNHDA, CDR2 SQIVND (reference sequence). The DNA for the CDR3 is TGTGCCAGTAGTATCCGACAGGGGGAGACCCAGTACTTC. This encodes CASSIRQGETQYF.

The chain joins TRBV12-5 to TRBJ1-5; D is ambiguous. V was pared by 0 bases and J by 6 bases, with 9 bases between. Germline V gene data show CDR1 as LGHNT and CDR2 as FRNRAP. This CDR3 contains 14 residues. Written as DNA, the CDR3 is TGTGCTAGTGGTTTGGTAGACATTCTTCAGCCCCAGCATTTT. It codes for CASGLVDILQPQHF.

The J gene is TRBJ1-1, the V gene TRBV5-1, with D tentatively TRBD1 (6 bases). This CDR3 region has 16 residues. With 0 bases removed from V and 1 base from J, the gap between germline ends came to 13 bases. The germline CDR1 and CDR2 sequences are SGHRS and YFSETQ. The CDR3 reads CASSLVTGQRNTEAFF. CDR3 sequence (DNA): TGCGCCAGCAGCTTGGTGACAGGCCAAAGGAACACTGAAGCTTTCTTT.

This clonotype was detected a few times. This chain uses TRBV18 with TRBJ2-5; D might be TRBD2 (5 bases). This CDR3 contains 14 residues. V was clipped by 3 bases and J by 5 bases, with 13 bases between them. CDR1 is KGHSH, CDR2 LQKENI, per germline. CDR3 nucleotides: TGTGCCAGCTCACCGCCTTCTAGAGGGGAGACCCAGTACTTC. It specifies CASSPPSRGETQYF.

This rearrangement joins TRBV20-1 to TRBJ1-2; D is ambiguous. Germline assignment: CDR1 DFQATT and CDR2 SNEGSKA (reference sequence). This CDR3 comprises 15 residues. The V end lost 2 bases, the J end lost 0 bases, and 13 bases lay between the germline ends. This chain's CDR3 is CSARSGASANYGYTF. The CDR3 DNA reads TGCAGTGCTAGATCGGGAGCGTCAGCTAACTATGGCTACACCTTC.

This clonotype was counted at least ten times. This chain links TRBV30 with TRBJ1-5; D gene unclear. Germline lookup yields CDR1 GTSNPN and CDR2 SVGIG (reference sequence). Trimming shortened V by 2 bases and J by 1 base, and 9 bases separated the two germline ends. The CDR3 consists of 14 residues. The CDR3 DNA is TGTGCCTGGAGTACCGGGATAAGCAATCAGCCCCAGCATTTT. Translating gives CAWSTGISNQPQHF.

This clonotype was observed at least ten times. The rearrangement links TRBV5-5 to TRBJ1-2, with 8 positions matching TRBD1. The CDR3 has 15 residues. With 4 bases clipped from V and 5 bases from J, the junction kept 10 bases outside the gene matches. Germline CDR1 is SGHKS and CDR2 is YYEKEE (reference sequence). The CDR3 is CASSPGRGRGYGYTF. The CDR3 nucleotides read TGTGCCAGCAGCCCCGGCAGGGGGCGGGGGTATGGCTACACCTTC.

The chain carries TRBV15 and TRBJ2-2; 10 bases map to TRBD2. V dropped 4 bases and J dropped 7; count of bases not matched to a gene: 9. This CDR3 spans 16 amino acids. Germline V gene sequence: CDR1 LNHNV, CDR2 YYDKDF (reference sequence). The CDR3 loop is CATSKLGLAGVGELFF. The DNA for the CDR3 is TGTGCCACCAGCAAATTGGGGCTAGCGGGAGTCGGGGAGCTGTTTTTT. Filled out from reference TRBV15 and TRBJ2-2, the complete variable domain reads DAMVIQNPRYQVTQFGKPVTLSCSQTLNHNVMYWYQQKSSQAPKLLFHYYDKDFNNEADTPDNFQSRRPNTSFCFLDIRSPGLGDTAMYLCATSKLGLAGVGELFFGEGSRLTVL.

On this clonotype: Germline and junction disagree at one end, which may indicate a read error. This chain links TRBV20-1 with TRBJ2-7; D gene ambiguous. The CDR3 is 13 residues long. CDR1 DFQATT and CDR2 SNEGSKA come from the germline V gene (reference sequence). The CDR3 is CSAGDRLPYEQYF. The CDR3 coding sequence is TGCAGTGCTGGAGATCGGCTGCCCTACGAGCAGTACTTC.

On this clonotype: The CDR3 ends on some other residue instead of the conserved phenylalanine or tryptophan, so this is likely a read error. The chain is built from TRBV5-1 and TRBJ1-1; 7 nucleotides match TRBD1. The J segment lost 3 bases and the V segment lost 0 bases, leaving 5 bases of the junction unmatched. Germline CDR1 SGHRS, CDR2 YFSETQ. CDR3 length equals 15 residues. The CDR3 here is CASSLVDRAHTEAFS. CDR3 DNA sequence: TGCGCCAGCAGCTTGGTCGACAGGGCCCACACTGAAGCTTTCTCT.

The rearrangement links TRBV5-1 to TRBJ2-3, with 7 nucleotides matching TRBD2. The V and J ends lost 2 bases and 0 bases, in that order; junction bases with no gene match: 3. The CDR3 loop spans 15 amino acids. The germline gives CDR1 SGHRS, CDR2 YFSETQ. In DNA form, the CDR3 reads TGCGCCAGCAGCTTCGGGACTACAAGCACAGATACGCAGTATTTT. It translates to CASSFGTTSTDTQYF.

The chain is built from TRBV7-2 and TRBJ2-3, with unresolved D. CDR1 is SGHTA, CDR2 FQGNSA, per germline. Trimming cost V 2 bases and J 6 bases, with 15 bases left between them. This CDR3 is 15 amino acids long. This CDR3 reads CASSLQTFRADTQYF. As DNA, the CDR3 is TGTGCCAGCAGCTTACAGACCTTCCGGGCGGATACGCAGTATTTT.